This T cell receptor beta chain was recorded in a study of blood T cell repertoires in COVID-19. Whole-study context: Sources were T cells, B-cell-depleted T cells, or PBMCs; the material itself was cDNA or gDNA.

A few counts support this clone. The sample has other DNA sequences that encode this CDR3 too. Some clones are missing from TCRdb's copy, which holds only in-frame ones; the method was immunoSEQ multiplex PCR. The table records tens of thousands of clones, around 85% of them present only once. After removal of 1 base from V and 5 bases from J, the junction contained 5 bases not matched to a gene. CDR1 is SGHTA, CDR2 FQGNSA, per germline. The CDR3 spans 15 residues. The sample was peripheral blood. V is TRBV7-2 and J is TRBJ2-5; TRBD1 matches at 9 bases. The sequence was obtained from a man older than 75 with acute or convalescent COVID-19. The CDR3 DNA sequence: TGTGCCAGCAGCTTAGGGGACAGGGTGGGGGAGACCCAGTACTTC. Amino acids: CASSLGDRVGETQYF.